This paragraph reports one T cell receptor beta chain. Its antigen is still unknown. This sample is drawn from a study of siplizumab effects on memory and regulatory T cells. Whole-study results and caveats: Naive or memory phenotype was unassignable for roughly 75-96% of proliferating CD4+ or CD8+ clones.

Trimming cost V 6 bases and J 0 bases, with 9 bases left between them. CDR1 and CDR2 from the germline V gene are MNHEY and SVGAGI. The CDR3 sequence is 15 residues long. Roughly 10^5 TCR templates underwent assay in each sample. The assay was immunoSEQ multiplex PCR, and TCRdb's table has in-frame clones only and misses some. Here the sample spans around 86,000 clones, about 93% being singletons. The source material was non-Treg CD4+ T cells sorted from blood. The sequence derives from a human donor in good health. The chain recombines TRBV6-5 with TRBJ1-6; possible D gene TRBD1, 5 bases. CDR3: CASSPDSSYNSPLHF. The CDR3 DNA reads TGTGCCAGCAGCCCCGACAGCTCCTATAATTCACCCCTCCACTTT.